The clone carrying this T cell receptor beta chain was seen a few times. The data are from a study of T-cell reconstitution after alpha-beta-depleted transplantation in children. Unique molecular identifiers were used to barcode this TCRbeta library. Using its own MiXCR run on the PCR reads, TCRdb lists one record per CDR3 protein. The table lists 450,000 to 600,000 distinct CDR3 sequences, around 16% of them singletons. V lost 6 bases to trimming and J lost 5 bases; unmatched junction nucleotides: 4. This CDR3 is built from 13 residues. Germline CDR1 MNHNS, CDR2 SASEGT. The chain links TRBV6-1 to TRBJ2-7; 10 positions match TRBD1. Material: PBMCs from the stem cell graft donor, obtained from the stem cell graft. The TCR originated in a human donor who donated a stem cell graft to a child with acute lymphoblastic leukemia. The CDR3 is CASRGTGADEQYF. The CDR3 region has the DNA TGTGCCAGCAGGGGGACAGGGGCCGACGAGCAGTACTTC.